The clone carrying this TCR beta chain occurred many times. As yet, its antigen is unknown. The CDR3 has 15 amino acids. V was pared by 2 bases and J by 3 bases, with 12 bases between. Germline values: CDR1 SGHAT, CDR2 FQNNGV. This specimen belongs to a study of T cells in Graves' hyperthyroidism and ophthalmopathy. Study-wide results and caveats: Blood also held most thyroid clonotypes expanded beyond 0.001.

Amplified regions were TCR beta CDR3 sequences from RNA transcripts. TCR CDR3 regions were first amplified by RT-PCR with HTBI primers. One entry per CDR3 protein results from TCRdb running MiXCR on the multiplex PCR reads. The repertoire has over 500,000 distinct CDR3 sequences, over 15% of them found once; the top ten carry approximately 16%. The receptor comes from a woman aged 18-29 years with Graves' ophthalmopathy. The sample consisted of blood. The chain joins TRBV11-2 to TRBJ2-3; D gene unclear. The DNA for the CDR3 is TGTGCCAGCAGCTTACAAGCAATGCAGACAGATACGCAGTATTTT. It translates to CASSLQAMQTDTQYF. Full variable domain (missing parts from reference TRBV11-2 and TRBJ2-3): EAGVAQSPRYKIIEKRQSVAFWCNPISGHATLYWYQQILGQGPKLLIQFQNNGVVDDSQLPKDRFSAERLKGVDSTLKIQPAKLEDSAVYLCASSLQAMQTDTQYFGPGTRLTVL.